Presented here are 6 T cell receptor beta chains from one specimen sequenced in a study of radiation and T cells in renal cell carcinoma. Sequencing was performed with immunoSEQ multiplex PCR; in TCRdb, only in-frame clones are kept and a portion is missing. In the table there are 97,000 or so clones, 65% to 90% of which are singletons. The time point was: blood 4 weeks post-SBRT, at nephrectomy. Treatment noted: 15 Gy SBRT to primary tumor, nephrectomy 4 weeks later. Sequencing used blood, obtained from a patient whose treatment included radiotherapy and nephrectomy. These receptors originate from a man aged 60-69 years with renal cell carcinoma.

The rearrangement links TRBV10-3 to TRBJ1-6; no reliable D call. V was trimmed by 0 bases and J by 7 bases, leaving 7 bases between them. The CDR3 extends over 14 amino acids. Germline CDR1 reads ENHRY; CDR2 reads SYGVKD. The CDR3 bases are TGTGCCATCAGTGAGTCGACTCGGAATTCACCCCTCCACTTT. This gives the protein CAISESTRNSPLHF.

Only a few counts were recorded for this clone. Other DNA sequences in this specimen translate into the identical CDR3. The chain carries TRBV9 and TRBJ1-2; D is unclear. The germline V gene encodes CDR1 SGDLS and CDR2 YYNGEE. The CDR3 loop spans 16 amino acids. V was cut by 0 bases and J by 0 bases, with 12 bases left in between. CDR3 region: CASSVAGQEANYGYTF. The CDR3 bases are TGTGCCAGCAGCGTAGCTGGCCAGGAAGCTAACTATGGCTACACCTTC.

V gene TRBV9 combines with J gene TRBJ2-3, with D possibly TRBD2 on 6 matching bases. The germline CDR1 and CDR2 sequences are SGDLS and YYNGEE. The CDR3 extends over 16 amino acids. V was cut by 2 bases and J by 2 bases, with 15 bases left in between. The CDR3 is CASSVFGGANTDTQYF. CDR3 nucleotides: TGTGCCAGCAGCGTCTTTGGAGGGGCCAACACAGATACGCAGTATTTT.

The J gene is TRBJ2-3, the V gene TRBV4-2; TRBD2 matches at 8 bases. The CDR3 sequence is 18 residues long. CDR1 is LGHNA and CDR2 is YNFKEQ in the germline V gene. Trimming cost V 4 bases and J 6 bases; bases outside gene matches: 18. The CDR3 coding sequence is TGTGCCAGCAGCCGAAGAGCGGGAGAAAATTCGGGGGCGGATACGCAGTATTTT. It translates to CASSRRAGENSGADTQYF.

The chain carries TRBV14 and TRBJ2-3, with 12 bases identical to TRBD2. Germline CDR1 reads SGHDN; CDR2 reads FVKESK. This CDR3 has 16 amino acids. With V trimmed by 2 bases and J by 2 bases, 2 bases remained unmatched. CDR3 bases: TGTGCCAGCAGCCAAAGGACTAGCGGGGACACAGATACGCAGTATTTT. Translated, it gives CASSQRTSGDTDTQYF. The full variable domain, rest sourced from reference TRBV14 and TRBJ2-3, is EAGVTQFPSHSVIEKGQTVTLRCDPISGHDNLYWYRRVMGKEIKFLLHFVKESKQDESGMPNNRFLAERTGGTYSTLKVQPAELEDSGVYFCASSQRTSGDTDTQYFGPGTRLTVL.

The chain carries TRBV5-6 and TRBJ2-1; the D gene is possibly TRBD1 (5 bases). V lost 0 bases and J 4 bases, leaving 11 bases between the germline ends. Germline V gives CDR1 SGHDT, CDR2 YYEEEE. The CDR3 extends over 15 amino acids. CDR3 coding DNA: TGTGCCAGCAGCTTGGCCAGGGCTAGTTACAATGAGCAGTTCTTC. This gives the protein CASSLARASYNEQFF.